Below are 10 T cell receptor beta chains sequenced from a single sample in a study of blood T cells in healthy people across ages. Next came a second PCR, run for 7 to 11 cycles, which used a sample-barcoded 5' primer along with a J-beta primer mix. TCRdb ran MiXCR on the 5' RACE reads and lists one entry per CDR3 protein. The sample lists more than 1.4 million distinct CDR3 sequences, roughly 40% occurring once. The sample consisted of blood. These receptors all stem from a woman aged 18 to 35 in good health.

V gene TRBV27 combines with J gene TRBJ1-2, with no clear D. With 3 bases removed from V and 4 bases from J, the gap between germline ends came to 15 bases. Per germline, CDR1 MNHEY and CDR2 SMNVEV (reference sequence). The CDR3 has 15 residues. The CDR3 DNA reads as TGTGCCAGCAGTTTCTCAGGTAGTGGGGTCTATGGCTACACCTTC. This encodes CASSFSGSGVYGYTF.

J is TRBJ2-1 and V is TRBV28, with TRBD1 as a possible D gene (5 bases). V gave up 5 bases and J gave up 6 bases, with 11 bases separating them. CDR3 size: 13 residues. The germline V gene encodes CDR1 MDHEN and CDR2 SYDVKM. CDR3 sequence reads: CASSPPGANEQFF. The CDR3 DNA follows: TGTGCCAGCAGTCCTCCTGGGGCCAATGAGCAGTTCTTC.

This chain links TRBV20-1 with TRBJ2-1; possibly TRBD2 for D (5 bases). Trimming removed 6 bases from V and 13 bases from J, with 22 bases in between. The CDR3 covers 13 residues. The germline V gene has CDR1 DFQATT and CDR2 SNEGSKA (reference sequence). Here the CDR3 DNA reads TGCAGTGCGTCGAACGGATTGGGAGAGACCCAGTTCTTC. Protein product: CSASNGLGETQFF.

This clonotype appeared a few times. The rearrangement joins TRBV6-2 or TRBV6-3 to TRBJ2-5; 7 bases are shared with TRBD2. This CDR3 has 15 amino acids. Germline V gene data show CDR1 as MNHEY and CDR2 as SVGEGT. V lost 7 bases to trimming and J lost 5 bases; unmatched junction nucleotides: 13. CDR3 sequence (DNA): TGTGCCAGCATGGCGGCGACTAGCAGGAGGGAGACCCAGTACTTC. Its protein product is CASMAATSRRETQYF.

The chain joins TRBV6-5 to TRBJ1-1; TRBD1 might be the D (6 bases). The V and J ends lost 0 bases and 1 base respectively, with 21 bases between them. This CDR3 has 19 amino acids. CDR1 and CDR2 (germline): MNHEY, SVGAGI. The CDR3 here is CASSYSYSLAAGENTEAFF. For the CDR3, the DNA is TGTGCCAGCAGTTACTCGTACTCCCTAGCCGCAGGGGAGAACACTGAAGCTTTCTTT.

The rearrangement joins TRBV28 to TRBJ2-1; 16 nucleotides align to TRBD2. Germline CDR1 and CDR2: MDHEN and SYDVKM. J lost 6 bases, V lost 3 bases, and 8 bases had no gene match. The CDR3 is 18 amino acids. The CDR3 here is CASSFGTSGGAVGNEQFF. The CDR3 DNA is TGTGCCAGCAGTTTCGGGACTAGCGGGGGGGCCGTCGGCAATGAGCAGTTCTTC.

This clonotype occurred a few times. This chain joins TRBV20-1 and TRBJ2-7; 7 positions match TRBD2. The CDR3 consists of 15 residues. J lost 1 base, V lost 2 bases, and 8 bases had no gene match. Germline V CDR1 and CDR2: DFQATT, SNEGSKA (reference sequence). The CDR3 is CSARNRASGSYEQYF. In DNA, the CDR3 is TGCAGTGCTAGAAATCGGGCTAGCGGTTCCTACGAGCAGTACTTC.

The chain is built from TRBV19 and TRBJ1-1, with D tentatively TRBD1 (5 bases). V was pared by 4 bases and J by 1 base, with 7 bases between. This CDR3 spans 13 amino acids. Germline CDR1 and CDR2: LNHDA and SQIVND (reference sequence). The CDR3 is CASSKTANTEAFF. DNA of the CDR3: TGTGCCAGTAGTAAGACAGCGAACACTGAAGCTTTCTTT.

The CDR3 loop is CASSYPLAGGPGNEQFF. CDR3 DNA sequence: TGTGCCAGCAGTTATCCGCTAGCGGGGGGTCCGGGGAATGAGCAGTTCTTC. The chain employs TRBV6-6 and TRBJ2-1; 11 positions agree with TRBD2. The CDR3 has 17 residues. Germline CDR1 MNHNY, CDR2 SVGAGI (reference sequence). V gave up 3 bases and J gave up 7 bases; unmatched junction bases: 11.

This clonotype showed up just a few times. The chain employs TRBV10-3 and TRBJ1-6; D gene uncertain. Germline V lookup: CDR1 ENHRY, CDR2 SYGVKD. This CDR3 spans 17 amino acids. The V gene lost 0 bases and the J gene lost 7 bases, with 16 bases spanning the gap. CDR3: CAISESKQSVLNSPLHF. Written as DNA, the CDR3 is TGTGCCATCAGTGAGTCGAAACAGTCTGTACTGAATTCACCCCTCCACTTT.